These 21 T cell receptor beta chains originate from one sample sequenced in a study of blood T cell repertoires in COVID-19. Some clones are missing from TCRdb's copy, which holds only in-frame ones; the method was immunoSEQ multiplex PCR. The sample has roughly 200,000 clones, less than 85% seen once. The sequencing sample was made of peripheral blood. These receptors came from a woman aged 80 or over with COVID-19, enrolled during active disease.

The V and J genes are TRBV28 and TRBJ2-1; a possible D gene is TRBD1 (6 bases). Germline V CDR1 and CDR2: MDHEN, SYDVKM. This CDR3 is 16 amino acids long. Trimming took off 6 bases at V and 0 bases at J, with 15 bases between the two ends. CDR3 coding DNA: TGTGCCAGCAGGGGGGCGGACTCTAGCTCCTACAATGAGCAGTTCTTC. Its protein is CASRGADSSSYNEQFF.

This chain links TRBV2 with TRBJ1-3; D remains ambiguous. V lost 8 bases, J lost 0 bases, and 8 bases lay in between. The CDR3 consists of 13 residues. Per the germline V gene, CDR1 is SNHLY and CDR2 is FYNNEI. The CDR3 bases are TGTGCCAGCGGTACAACCTCTGGAAACACCATATATTTT. This sequence encodes CASGTTSGNTIYF.

The rearrangement links TRBV5-5 to TRBJ2-1, with TRBD2 matching 7 bases. The length of the CDR3 is 17 residues. The germline CDR1 and CDR2 sequences are SGHKS and YYEKEE (reference sequence). The V gene end was trimmed by 1 base and the J gene end by 5 bases; junction bases not matched to a gene: 12. The CDR3 loop reads CASSLRAGDLQNNEQFF. In nucleotides, the CDR3 is TGTGCCAGCAGCTTGAGGGCGGGGGACCTTCAAAACAATGAGCAGTTCTTC.

The V and J genes are TRBV14 and TRBJ2-5, with D perhaps TRBD1 (6 bases). Germline CDR1 SGHDN, CDR2 FVKESK. CDR3 length: 16 residues. Trimming pared 0 bases from V and 1 base from J, leaving 12 bases between. The CDR3 spells CASSQEAGVIQETQYF. DNA of the CDR3: TGTGCCAGCAGCCAAGAGGCAGGGGTTATCCAAGAGACCCAGTACTTC.

The V call is TRBV9, the J call TRBJ2-6, with D possibly TRBD1 on 5 matching bases. Germline values: CDR1 SGDLS, CDR2 YYNGEE. Trimming took 0 bases from V and 4 from J, leaving 8 bases between them. The CDR3 totals 15 residues. CDR3: CASSVAGIGANVLTF. In DNA form, the CDR3 reads TGTGCCAGCAGCGTAGCAGGGATCGGGGCCAACGTCCTGACTTTC.

J is TRBJ2-3 and V is TRBV2; TRBD2 aligns across 7 bases. V lost 7 bases and J lost 0; bases outside the gene matches: 7. This CDR3 comprises 15 residues. From germline, CDR1 is SNHLY and CDR2 FYNNEI. The CDR3 DNA reads as TGTGCCAGCAATGTCGGCGGGGGAAGCACAGATACGCAGTATTTT. Protein: CASNVGGGSTDTQYF. The full variable domain, rest sourced from reference TRBV2 and TRBJ2-3, is EPEVTQTPSHQVTQMGQEVILRCVPISNHLYFYWYRQILGQKVEFLVSFYNNEISEKSEIFDDQFSVERPDGSNFTLKIRSTKLEDSAMYFCASNVGGGSTDTQYFGPGTRLTVL.

The CDR3 protein is CASTRGVSEKLFF. The CDR3 DNA reads as TGTGCCAGCACCAGGGGAGTAAGCGAAAAACTGTTTTTT. V usage is TRBV12-3 or TRBV12-4 and J usage is TRBJ1-4, with D possibly matching TRBD1 (6 bases). Trimming pared 7 bases from V and 8 bases from J, leaving 14 bases between. The CDR3 sequence is 13 residues long.

The chain couples TRBV5-4 to TRBJ1-5; D possibly corresponds to TRBD1 (5 bases). V shed 2 bases and J shed 6 bases, with 9 bases lying between them. Germline V CDR1 and CDR2: SGHNT, YYREEE (reference sequence). The CDR3 loop spans 13 amino acids. For the CDR3, the DNA is TGTGCCAGCAGCTTCCAGGGAGGTCAGCCCCAGCATTTT. Translated, it gives CASSFQGGQPQHF.

The chain couples TRBV6-6 to TRBJ1-6, with unresolved D. The germline gives CDR1 MNHNY, CDR2 SVGAGI (reference sequence). The germline V and J ends were trimmed by 7 bases and 8 bases, with 12 bases remaining between them. The CDR3 sequence is 13 residues long. The CDR3 is CASTYLRDSPLHF. For the CDR3, the DNA is TGTGCCAGCACCTACCTCCGGGATTCACCCCTCCACTTT.

V and J are TRBV4-2 and TRBJ2-7; 11 bases match TRBD2. This CDR3 is built from 17 residues. Germline CDR1 and CDR2: LGHNA and YNFKEQ. The V segment lost 1 base and the J segment 2 bases; nucleotides outside the gene matches: 7. The CDR3: CASSQGLAGSGPYEQYF. The DNA of the CDR3 is TGTGCCAGCAGCCAAGGACTAGCGGGAAGCGGGCCCTACGAGCAGTACTTC.

This chain joins TRBV5-1 and TRBJ1-4, with TRBD1 identical over 7 bases. The CDR3 has 15 residues. The germline gives CDR1 SGHRS, CDR2 YFSETQ. The V segment lost 4 bases and the J segment 5 bases; nucleotides outside the gene matches: 8. The CDR3 protein is CASSEDREGNEKLFF. CDR3 sequence (DNA): TGCGCCAGCAGCGAAGACAGGGAAGGGAATGAAAAACTGTTTTTT.

The V and J genes are TRBV28 and TRBJ2-2; 7 nucleotides line up with TRBD2. This CDR3 has 16 amino acids. V shed 11 bases, J shed 0 bases, and the junction held 12 bases outside the gene matches. Germline CDR1 is MDHEN and CDR2 is SYDVKM. CDR3 residues: CALRGAGDTNTGELFF. Written as DNA, the CDR3 is TGTGCCTTGAGAGGGGCGGGGGATACGAACACCGGGGAGCTGTTTTTT.

This clone was detected only a few times. This chain connects TRBV4-2 to TRBJ2-1; 9 positions match TRBD2. The CDR3 has 18 amino acids. CDR1 is LGHNA, CDR2 YNFKEQ, per germline. Trimming cost V 0 bases and J 7 bases; bases outside gene matches: 13. As DNA, the CDR3 is TGTGCCAGCAGCCAAGAGGCCCCTGCAGCGGGAGGATCAAATGAGCAGTTCTTC. This gives the protein CASSQEAPAAGGSNEQFF.

In this sample, this clone turned up a few times. V gene TRBV5-8 combines with J gene TRBJ1-5, with 8 bases lining up with TRBD1. J lost 6 bases, V lost 0 bases, and 2 bases had no gene match. The CDR3 sequence is 14 residues long. Per the germline V gene, CDR1 is SGHTS and CDR2 is YDEGEE. In DNA form, the CDR3 reads TGTGCCAGCAGCTTGGGGACAGGGTTTCAGCCCCAGCATTTT. Its translation is CASSLGTGFQPQHF. The whole variable domain, filled in from reference TRBV5-8 and TRBJ1-5, reads EAGVTQSPTHLIKTRGQQATLRCSPISGHTSVYWYQQALGLGLQFLLWYDEGEERNRGNFPPRFSGRQFPNYSSELNVNALELEDSALYLCASSLGTGFQPQHFGDGTRLSIL.

This clone has just one count. This chain connects TRBV28 to TRBJ2-3; TRBD2 matches at 15 bases. V was clipped by 5 bases and J by 2 bases; unmatched bases: 8. The CDR3 has 18 amino acids. The germline V gene encodes CDR1 MDHEN and CDR2 SYDVKM. The CDR3 sequence is CASSPSGLAGGPTDTQYF. DNA for the CDR3: TGTGCCAGCAGTCCATCTGGACTAGCGGGAGGGCCCACAGATACGCAGTATTTT.

The V gene is TRBV18, the J gene TRBJ1-4, with D maybe TRBD1 (5 bases). This CDR3 is built from 17 residues. V was pared by 3 bases and J by 7 bases, with 21 bases between. Germline V gene lookup returns CDR1 KGHSH and CDR2 LQKENI. The chain's CDR3 is CASSPPGTQLEGEKLFF. The CDR3 DNA follows: TGTGCCAGCTCACCCCCTGGGACTCAGCTGGAGGGTGAAAAACTGTTTTTT.

The rearrangement joins TRBV12-3 or TRBV12-4 to TRBJ1-1; D remains unclear. The V and J ends lost 2 bases and 11 bases respectively, with 15 bases between them. The CDR3 loop spans 13 amino acids. This chain's CDR3 is CASSLREDPRAFF. CDR3 nucleotides: TGTGCCAGCAGTTTACGGGAGGACCCTAGGGCTTTCTTT.

The chain combines TRBV11-3 with TRBJ2-1; 7 nucleotides line up with TRBD2. The CDR3 loop spans 15 amino acids. Germline V lookup: CDR1 SGHNT, CDR2 YENEEA. V lost 4 bases, J lost 7 bases, and 10 bases stayed unmatched. The CDR3, as DNA: TGTGCCAGCAGCTCCACGGAGGGAGGGAGAAATGAGCAGTTCTTC. Translated: CASSSTEGGRNEQFF.

A few counts support this clone. The chain couples TRBV5-4 to TRBJ2-6; 7 bases line up with TRBD2. Trimming removed 5 bases from V and 2 bases from J; junction bases left unmatched: 4. CDR1 SGHNT and CDR2 YYREEE come from the germline V gene (reference sequence). This CDR3 region has 15 residues. CDR3 coding DNA: TGTGCCAGCAGTCGGGCGGGGGCTGGGGCCAACGTCCTGACTTTC. Translating gives CASSRAGAGANVLTF.

This chain joins TRBV5-4 and TRBJ2-5; D perhaps matches TRBD1 (6 bases). In germline, CDR1 is SGHNT, CDR2 YYREEE (reference sequence). With 0 bases removed from V and 1 base from J, the gap between germline ends came to 7 bases. This CDR3 spans 14 amino acids. This CDR3 is CASSLGQAQETQYF. The CDR3 DNA follows: TGTGCCAGCAGCTTGGGACAGGCCCAAGAGACCCAGTACTTC.

The chain joins TRBV7-2 to TRBJ2-7; D gene uncertain. CDR1 SGHTA and CDR2 FQGNSA come from the germline V gene. The CDR3 totals 12 residues. Trimming took 1 base from V and 4 from J, leaving 5 bases between them. CDR3 protein: CASSLGAYEQYF. The CDR3 bases are TGTGCCAGCAGCTTAGGGGCTTACGAGCAGTACTTC. The full variable domain, completed using reference TRBV7-2 and TRBJ2-7, is GAGVSQSPSNKVTEKGKDVELRCDPISGHTALYWYRQSLGQGLEFLIYFQGNSAPDKSGLPSDRFSAERTGGSVSTLTIQRTQQEDSAVYLCASSLGAYEQYFGPGTRLTVT.